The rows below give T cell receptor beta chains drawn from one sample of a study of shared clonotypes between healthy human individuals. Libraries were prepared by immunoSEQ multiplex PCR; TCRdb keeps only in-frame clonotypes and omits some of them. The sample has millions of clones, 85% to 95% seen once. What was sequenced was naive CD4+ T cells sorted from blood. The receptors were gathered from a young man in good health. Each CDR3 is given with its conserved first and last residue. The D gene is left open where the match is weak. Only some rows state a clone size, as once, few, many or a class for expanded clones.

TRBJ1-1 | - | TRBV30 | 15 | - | TGTGCCTGGACGAGGTTGGGACAAAGAAACACTGAAGCTTTCTTT | CAWTRLGQRNTEAFF
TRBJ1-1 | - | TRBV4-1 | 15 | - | TGCGCCAGCAGCCACGGATCAACACTTAACACTGAAGCTTTCTTT | CASSHGSTLNTEAFF
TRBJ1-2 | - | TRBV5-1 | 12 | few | TGCGCCAGCAGCTCAGATAACTATGGCTACACCTTC | CASSSDNYGYTF
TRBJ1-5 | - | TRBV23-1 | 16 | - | TGCGCCAGCAGGAGAAAGCACAGGGACGGCAATCAGCCCCAGCATTTT | CASRRKHRDGNQPQHF
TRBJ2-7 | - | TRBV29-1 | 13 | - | TGCAGCGTTGAAGATGATAGGGGGGTCGAGCAGTACTTC | CSVEDDRGVEQYF
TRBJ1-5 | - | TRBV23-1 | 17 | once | TGCGCCAGCATCGACAGAGGTGCTGTCTATAGCAATCAGCCCCAGCATTTT | CASIDRGAVYSNQPQHF
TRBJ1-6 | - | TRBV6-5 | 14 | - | TGTGCCAGCAGTCGGACGGAACTTAATTCACCCCTCCACTTT | CASSRTELNSPLHF
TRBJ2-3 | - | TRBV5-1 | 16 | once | TGCGCCAGCAGCTTGGAGGGGATGTTACGTGGAGATACGCAGTATTTT | CASSLEGMLRGDTQYF
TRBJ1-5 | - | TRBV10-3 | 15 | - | TGTGCCATCAGTGAGTCGATGATGGGCAATCAGCCCCAGCATTTT | CAISESMMGNQPQHF
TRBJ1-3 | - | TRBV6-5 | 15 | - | TGTGCCAGCAGTTACAATCAGGGTTCTGGAAACACCATATATTTT | CASSYNQGSGNTIYF
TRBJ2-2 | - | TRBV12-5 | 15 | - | TGTGCTAGTGGTTTGCCACCGACTATTGCCGGGGAGCTGTTTTTT | CASGLPPTIAGELFF
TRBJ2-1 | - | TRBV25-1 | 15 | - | TGTGCTCAGCCCACCCGGGGAGAGGGAAACAATGAGCAGTTCTTC | CAQPTRGEGNNEQFF
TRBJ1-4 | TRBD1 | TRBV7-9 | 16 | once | TGTGCCAGCAGCCTGGCGGGACAGAGAATTAATGAAAAACTGTTTTTT | CASSLAGQRINEKLFF
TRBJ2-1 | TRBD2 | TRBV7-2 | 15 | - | TGTGCCAGCAGCTTAAGTCAGCGGGAGTACGATGAGCAGTTCTTC | CASSLSQREYDEQFF
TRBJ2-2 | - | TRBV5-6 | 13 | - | TGTGCCAGCAGCTTATCTCACACCGGGGAGCTGTTTTTT | CASSLSHTGELFF
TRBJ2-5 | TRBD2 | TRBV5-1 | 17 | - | TGCGCCAGCAGCACCTACTCTTTGACTAGCAGACAAGGGACCCAGTACTTC | CASSTYSLTSRQGTQYF
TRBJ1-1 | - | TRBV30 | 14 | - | TGTGCCTGGAGTGTAGGGCCAGGTAACACTGAAGCTTTCTTT | CAWSVGPGNTEAFF